The rows below give T cell receptor beta chains drawn from one sample of a study of vaccination and CD4 T cells after COVID-19. These receptors are not linked to any known antigen. One entry per CDR3 protein, called by TCRdb with MiXCR from the PCR reads. The table lists around 12,000 distinct CDR3 sequences, 36% of them singletons. The sample was cultured CD4+ T cells from blood. The source of these receptors is a human donor with COVID-19. CDR3s include the opening cysteine and the closing phenylalanine or tryptophan. A D gene is named only where the DNA matches it firmly. Size is stated for part of the rows, as once, few or many counts, or as a class when the clone is expanded.

J	D	V	size	DNA	CDR3
TRBJ2-7	TRBD2	TRBV6-5	NA	TGTGCCAGCAGTTACTCCCTAGCGGGCGTCCCCTCCGAGCAGTACTTC	CASSYSLAGVPSEQYF
TRBJ2-7	NA	TRBV4-3	NA	TGCGCCAGCAGCCAGTCAGGGTCACAGGAGCAGTACTTC	CASSQSGSQEQYF
TRBJ2-7	TRBD1	TRBV6-1	NA	TGTGCCGCCGGCCCGGGACAGTCCTACGAGCAGTACTTC	CAAGPGQSYEQYF
TRBJ2-5	TRBD1	TRBV9	NA	TGTGCCAGCAGCACCCGGGACAGAAAGGGGGAGACCCAGTACTTC	CASSTRDRKGETQYF
TRBJ2-5	TRBD1	TRBV5-4	few	TGTGCCAGCAGCTTGGGACAGGGGTACCAAGAGACCCAGTACTTC	CASSLGQGYQETQYF
TRBJ1-6	TRBD1	TRBV2	few	TGTGCCAGCAGTGAAGGGGCCGGGACAGGTTCTTCACCCCTCCACTTT	CASSEGAGTGSSPLHF
TRBJ2-5	NA	TRBV6-1	NA	TGTGCCAGCAGACTGGGGGGAGACAGGACCTCCGGGGAGACCCAGTACTTC	CASRLGGDRTSGETQYF
TRBJ1-1	TRBD1	TRBV6-1	NA	TGTGCCAGCAATCGACAGGGTTCTTACACTGAAGCTTTCTTT	CASNRQGSYTEAFF
TRBJ1-6	NA	TRBV5-4	NA	TGTGCCAGCAGCCTCCCCGGTGGGAGGGATCGATCACCCCTCCACTTT	CASSLPGGRDRSPLHF
TRBJ2-2	NA	TRBV6-4	NA	TGTGCCAGTCGAGGCTTACGAAACACCGGGGAGCTGTTTTTT	CASRGLRNTGELFF
TRBJ2-7	TRBD2	TRBV7-9	NA	TGTGCCAGCAAGCCCTGGACTAGCGAGCCTTGGGAGCAGTACTTC	CASKPWTSEPWEQYF
TRBJ2-3	NA	TRBV25-1	few	TGTGCCAGCAGTGAGGGGCAGGGCAAAGATACGCAGTATTTT	CASSEGQGKDTQYF
TRBJ1-6	TRBD1	TRBV2	few	TGTGCCAGCAGTGGACAGGGACTGGTTCATTCACCCCTCCACTTT	CASSGQGLVHSPLHF
TRBJ1-1	NA	TRBV2	NA	TGTGCCAGCAGGGGGGATGGGACTGAAGCTTTCTTT	CASRGDGTEAFF
TRBJ2-1	TRBD1	TRBV7-8	NA	TGTGCCAGCAGCTGGACAGGGATCTACAATGAGCAGTTCTTC	CASSWTGIYNEQFF
TRBJ2-5	TRBD2	TRBV15	NA	TGTGCCACCAGCACAGGACTAGCGGGGGTTCCCGGGGAGACCCAGTACTTC	CATSTGLAGVPGETQYF
TRBJ1-2	TRBD1	TRBV18	few	TGTGCCAGCTCACTCGACAGGGAACTTGGCTACACCTTC	CASSLDRELGYTF
TRBJ1-4	TRBD1	TRBV20-1	NA	TGCAGTGGGGGACAGAGAGGTGAAAAACTGTTTTTT	CSGGQRGEKLFF
TRBJ2-2	TRBD2	TRBV7-2	few	TGTGCCAGCAGCCCCTCTAGCGGGCCCGCGAGGACCGGGGAGCTGTTTTTT	CASSPSSGPARTGELFF
TRBJ2-3	TRBD2	TRBV5-4	NA	TGTGCCAGCAGCTATCTAGCGGGGGTTGGGACAGATACGCAGTATTTT	CASSYLAGVGTDTQYF
TRBJ2-4	NA	TRBV7-9	NA	TGTGCCAGCAGCTTGGAGGGAAGGGTTCAGTACTTC	CASSLEGRVQYF
TRBJ2-5	TRBD2	TRBV14	NA	TGTGCCAGCAGCCATGCTCCAACACCGGGACTAGCGGGGCACCAAGAGACCCAGTACTTC	CASSHAPTPGLAGHQETQYF
TRBJ1-2	NA	TRBV6-2/TRBV6-3	NA	TGTGCCAGCAGAGAAACAGGTCCGAGAGGGTATGGCTACACCTTC	CASRETGPRGYGYTF
TRBJ1-5	NA	TRBV7-8	NA	TGTGCCAGCAGTCAACCATTGGGCTTAAATCAGCCCCAGCATTTT	CASSQPLGLNQPQHF
TRBJ2-2	NA	TRBV5-4	few	TGTGCCAGCAGCTTGGCCGGGGTGAACACCGGGGAGCTGTTTTTT	CASSLAGVNTGELFF
TRBJ1-6	TRBD1	TRBV5-1	NA	TGCGCCAGCAGCTGGGACAGTAATTCACCCCTCCACTTT	CASSWDSNSPLHF
TRBJ2-1	NA	TRBV11-2	NA	TGTGCCAGCAGCCGGGACCGGGTCAATGAGCAGTTCTTC	CASSRDRVNEQFF
TRBJ2-7	NA	TRBV12-3/TRBV12-4	NA	TGTGCCACCCAGGCATCGGGGGTCTACGAGCAGTACTTC	CATQASGVYEQYF
TRBJ1-1	NA	TRBV7-9	NA	TGTGCCAGCAGCTTACCGGCTCAGATTGAAGCTTTCTTT	CASSLPAQIEAFF
TRBJ2-3	NA	TRBV12-3/TRBV12-4	NA	TGTGCCAGCAGTTTAGACGGATACACAGATACGCAGTATTTT	CASSLDGYTDTQYF
TRBJ2-7	NA	TRBV4-3	NA	NA	CASTNQTSMYLCASPALLYEQYF
TRBJ2-2	NA	TRBV15	NA	TGTGCCACCAGCCGGGCCCTCGGCAGGACCGGGGAGCTGTTTTTT	CATSRALGRTGELFF
TRBJ2-2	TRBD2	TRBV24-1	few	TGTGCCACCAGTGACGGTAGCGGGTTCCACACCGGGGAGCTGTTTTTT	CATSDGSGFHTGELFF
TRBJ1-2	NA	TRBV19	few	TGTGCCAGTAGTATCGGGTGGGAGGGTCTGGACTATGGCTACACCTTC	CASSIGWEGLDYGYTF
TRBJ1-6	TRBD1	TRBV10-3	NA	TGTGCCATCAAACCACAGGGGGCTGATTCACCCCTCCACTTT	CAIKPQGADSPLHF
TRBJ1-2	TRBD1	TRBV6-2/TRBV6-3	NA	TGTGCCAGCAGTTCAGAGGACAGGGGCGGCGGCTACACCTTC	CASSSEDRGGGYTF
TRBJ1-2	TRBD1	TRBV6-1	few	TGTGCCAGCACCGACAGGGCATCGGGCTACACCTTC	CASTDRASGYTF
TRBJ2-5	TRBD1	TRBV25-1	NA	TGTGCCAGCAGTGAATTATCAGGGGGATACCAAGAGACCCAGTACTTC	CASSELSGGYQETQYF
TRBJ1-5	NA	TRBV10-3	NA	TGTGCCATCAGTGAGGATGGGGGGAGGCAGCCCCAGCATTTT	CAISEDGGRQPQHF
TRBJ1-2	NA	TRBV6-5	NA	TGTGCCAGCAGTTCGGGATCGGGGACTGGCTACACCTTC	CASSSGSGTGYTF
TRBJ1-6	TRBD1	TRBV12-3/TRBV12-4	few	TGTGCCAGCAGCGCAGGGGGTTCTAATTCACCCCTCCACTTT	CASSAGGSNSPLHF
TRBJ1-1	NA	TRBV10-2	NA	TGCGCCAGCCACCTTAGGGTGAACACTGAAGCTTTCTTT	CASHLRVNTEAFF
TRBJ1-1	NA	TRBV12-3/TRBV12-4	NA	TGTGCCAGCAGACCACAGGTCCACACTGAAGCTTTCTTT	CASRPQVHTEAFF
TRBJ1-2	TRBD1	TRBV5-4	NA	TGTGCCAGCAGCGGAGGACAGGGGTATGGCTACACCTTC	CASSGGQGYGYTF
TRBJ2-3	NA	TRBV7-2	few	TGTGCCAGCAGCTCTCGAGATACGCAGTATTTT	CASSSRDTQYF